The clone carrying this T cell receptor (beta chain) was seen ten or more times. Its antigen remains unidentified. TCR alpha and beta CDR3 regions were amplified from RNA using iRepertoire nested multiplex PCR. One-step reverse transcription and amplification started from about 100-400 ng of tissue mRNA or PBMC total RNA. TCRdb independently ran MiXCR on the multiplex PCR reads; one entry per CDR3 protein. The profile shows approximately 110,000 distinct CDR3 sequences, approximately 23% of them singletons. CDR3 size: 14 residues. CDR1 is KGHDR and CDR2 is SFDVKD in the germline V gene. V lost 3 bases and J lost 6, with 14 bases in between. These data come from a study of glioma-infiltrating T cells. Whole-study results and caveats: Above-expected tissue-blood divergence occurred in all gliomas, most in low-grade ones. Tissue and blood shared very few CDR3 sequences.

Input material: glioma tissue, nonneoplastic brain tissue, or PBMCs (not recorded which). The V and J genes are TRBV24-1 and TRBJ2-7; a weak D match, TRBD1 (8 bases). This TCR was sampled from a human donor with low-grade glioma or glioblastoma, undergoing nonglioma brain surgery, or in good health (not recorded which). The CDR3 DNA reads TGTGCCACCAGTGATGGGGACAGGACTAGCGAGCAGTACTTC. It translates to CATSDGDRTSEQYF.